This entry lists 10 T cell receptor beta chains sequenced from one sample in a study of Ad26.COV2.S vaccination and SARS-CoV-2 variants. Specified treatment: roughly 19 received Ad26.COV2.S at low or high dose, single or two shots; 5 received placebo; per-sample allocation not given. Day 63 after the first vaccine or placebo injection was the time point for sampling. Sequencing was performed with immunoSEQ multiplex PCR; in TCRdb, only in-frame clones are kept and a portion is missing. This sample has about 470,000 clones; roughly 88% occur once, and the top ten carry roughly 3.9%. The starting material was peripheral blood, obtained in a trial of Ad26.COV2.S vaccine versus placebo. These receptors all come from a person aged 18 to 59 who received the Ad26.COV2.S COVID-19 vaccine or a placebo.

In nucleotides, the CDR3 is TGTGCCAGCAAACCCGGCACTCAAACAGATACGCAGTATTTT. It codes for CASKPGTQTDTQYF. The chain couples TRBV7-2 to TRBJ2-3; D remains unclear. This CDR3 is built from 14 residues. Germline V gene sequence: CDR1 SGHTA, CDR2 FQGNSA. Trimming left V 7 bases short and J 3 bases short, with 14 bases between.

The rearrangement joins TRBV6-6 to TRBJ2-7; tentatively, D is TRBD2 (7 bases). CDR1 is MNHNY and CDR2 is SVGAGI in the germline V gene (reference sequence). The CDR3 totals 16 residues. V was clipped by 5 bases and J by 1 base, with 18 bases between them. The chain's CDR3 is CASSTPPGGLSYEQYF. CDR3 sequence (DNA): TGTGCCAGCAGTACCCCACCGGGGGGCTTATCCTACGAGCAGTACTTC.

The chain is built from TRBV20-1 and TRBJ2-3, with TRBD2 matching 9 bases. The V gene's germline CDR1 is DFQATT and CDR2 SNEGSKA (reference sequence). The CDR3 extends over 15 amino acids. V trimming: 3 bases; J trimming: 4 bases; junction bases outside the gene matches: 8. The CDR3, as DNA: TGCAGTGCTAGTTATCCTAGCGGGACGGCAGATACGCAGTATTTT. It codes for CSASYPSGTADTQYF.

Details on this clone: The sample has other DNA sequences that encode this CDR3 too. This sequence joins TRBV2 and TRBJ1-2; tentative D call: TRBD1 (5 bases). The germline V gene encodes CDR1 SNHLY and CDR2 FYNNEI. The CDR3 covers 13 residues. Trimming left V 2 bases short and J 4 bases short, with 8 bases between. CDR3 region: CASSERGLYGYTF. The CDR3 bases are TGTGCCAGCAGTGAAAGGGGACTCTATGGCTACACCTTC.

This chain links TRBV3-1 (or the pseudogene TRBV3-2) with TRBJ2-2, with D tentatively TRBD1 (6 bases). Deletions cut 1 base from V and 6 bases from J, with 12 bases between. The germline gives CDR1 LGHDT, CDR2 YNNKEL (reference sequence). This CDR3 region has 15 residues. The CDR3 DNA follows: TGTGCCAGCAGCCAAGGCAGGGGATCGTCCGGGGAGCTGTTTTTT. Translation gives CASSQGRGSSGELFF.

For the CDR3, the DNA is TGTGCCAGCAGTTTCACAGGGTTGAACTACGAGCAGTACTTC. Its translation is CASSFTGLNYEQYF. The chain links TRBV27 to TRBJ2-7; D might be TRBD1 (6 bases). Germline CDR1 reads MNHEY; CDR2 reads SMNVEV (reference sequence). The CDR3 covers 14 residues. V lost 3 bases and J lost 3, with 12 bases in between.

The chain employs TRBV27 and TRBJ2-5; D uncertain. This CDR3 comprises 13 residues. V gave up 5 bases and J gave up 6 bases, with 13 bases separating them. CDR1 and CDR2 (germline): MNHEY, SMNVEV (reference sequence). The CDR3 sequence is CASSGYKLKTQYF. DNA for the CDR3: TGTGCCAGCAGTGGTTACAAGTTGAAGACCCAGTACTTC.

V gene TRBV19 combines with J gene TRBJ2-7; a weak D match, TRBD2 (6 bases). The CDR3 has 14 amino acids. CDR1 and CDR2 (germline): LNHDA, SQIVND (reference sequence). Trimming took off 6 bases at V and 3 bases at J, with 15 bases between the two ends. The CDR3 here is CASSAEGNGYEQYF. DNA of the CDR3: TGTGCCAGTAGCGCGGAGGGGAATGGCTACGAGCAGTACTTC.

This chain joins TRBV30 and TRBJ2-4; D is undetermined. V dropped 2 bases and J dropped 3 bases, with 11 bases sitting between them. Looked up from germline, CDR1 is GTSNPN and CDR2 is SVGIG (reference sequence). The CDR3 covers 14 residues. The chain's CDR3 is CAWSPLRSKNIQYF. The CDR3 coding sequence is TGTGCCTGGAGTCCCTTACGTAGCAAAAACATTCAGTACTTC. The full variable domain, with the rest looked up from reference TRBV30 and TRBJ2-4, is SQTIHQWPATLVQPVGSPLSLECTVEGTSNPNLYWYRQAAGRGLQLLFYSVGIGQISSEVPQNLSASRPQDRQFILSSKKLLLSDSGFYLCAWSPLRSKNIQYFGAGTRLSVL.

The chain couples TRBV11-3 to TRBJ2-7; D is perhaps TRBD1 or TRBD2 (5 bases each). Trimming pared 4 bases from V and 0 bases from J, leaving 13 bases between. This CDR3 is built from 15 residues. Germline CDR1 reads SGHNT; CDR2 reads YENEEA. The CDR3 DNA reads TGTGCCAGCAGCTCCGGGGCAGACGCCTCCTACGAGCAGTACTTC. It is translated as CASSSGADASYEQYF.